These 7 T cell receptor beta chains came from one sample sequenced in a study of T cells in Graves' hyperthyroidism and ophthalmopathy. TCR beta CDR3 region amplification was performed from RNA transcripts. HTBI primers were used for first-round RT-PCR of the TCR CDR3. TCRdb reanalysed the multiplex PCR reads using MiXCR and keeps one entry per CDR3 protein. The sample contains under 350,000 distinct CDR3 sequences, more than 10% of which appear only once. Input material: blood. The receptors come from a woman younger than 45 with Graves' hyperthyroidism that later progressed to Graves' ophthalmopathy.

This clonotype came up many times. J is TRBJ2-3 and V is TRBV29-1; D unresolved. V lost 4 bases and J lost 1, with 9 bases in between. The CDR3 length is 13 residues. Germline values: CDR1 SQVTM, CDR2 ANQGSEA. The CDR3 spells CSVGLLGTDTQYF. Written as DNA, the CDR3 is TGCAGCGTTGGCCTGCTCGGCACAGATACGCAGTATTTT.

This clonotype was seen repeatedly, ten times or more. The chain couples TRBV7-3 to TRBJ2-1, with no clear D. Trimming cost V 5 bases and J 6 bases, with 11 bases left between them. The CDR3 sequence is 13 residues long. CDR1 and CDR2 from the germline V gene are SGHTA and FQGTGA. CDR3 residues: CASSPDGANEQFF. The CDR3 DNA is TGTGCCAGCAGCCCGGACGGAGCCAATGAGCAGTTCTTC.

This clonotype was counted many times. The chain recombines TRBV20-1 with TRBJ2-1; D is undetermined. Trimming pared 6 bases from V and 5 bases from J, leaving 11 bases between. CDR3 length: 12 amino acids. Germline assignment: CDR1 DFQATT and CDR2 SNEGSKA (reference sequence). The CDR3 sequence is CSASGVHNEQFF. The CDR3 DNA is TGCAGTGCATCTGGGGTCCACAATGAGCAGTTCTTC.

This clonotype was observed a handful of times. This chain links TRBV20-1 with TRBJ2-1, with 7 bases lining up with TRBD2. CDR1 and CDR2 (germline): DFQATT, SNEGSKA (reference sequence). The CDR3 loop spans 14 amino acids. V dropped 5 bases and J dropped 0; count of bases not matched to a gene: 4. CDR3 sequence: CSALADSSYNEQFF. For the CDR3, the DNA is TGCAGTGCTCTAGCGGATAGCTCCTACAATGAGCAGTTCTTC.

This clonotype was detected only a few times. The V gene is TRBV6-1, the J gene TRBJ2-1; no clear D. Trimming took off 5 bases at V and 0 bases at J, with 20 bases between the two ends. Germline V CDR1 and CDR2: MNHNS, SASEGT. The CDR3 covers 18 residues. The CDR3 coding sequence is TGTGCCAGCAGTAATACCCTCTGGGTGAGGAGCTCCTACAATGAGCAGTTCTTC. It codes for CASSNTLWVRSSYNEQFF.

The sample holds many counts of this clonotype. The genes are TRBV6-2 or TRBV6-3 and TRBJ2-7, with D uncertain. The CDR3 is 13 amino acids. Germline V gene data show CDR1 as MNHEY and CDR2 as SVGEGT. Trimming took 0 bases from V and 6 from J, leaving 9 bases between them. This chain's CDR3 is CASSYSVMTEQYF. The CDR3 DNA is TGTGCCAGCAGTTACTCTGTCATGACCGAGCAGTACTTC.

Ten or more counts support this clonotype. The gene calls are TRBV29-1 and TRBJ2-7; 9 bases map to TRBD1. This CDR3 is 13 amino acids long. The germline CDR1 and CDR2 sequences are SQVTM and ANQGSEA. V lost 6 bases, J lost 5 bases, and 8 bases stayed unmatched. For the CDR3, the DNA is TGCAGCGTCCTCGGGACAGGGAAGGACGAGCAGTACTTC. Its translation is CSVLGTGKDEQYF.